A single sample is the source of the 22 T cell receptor beta chains below, sequenced in a study of regulatory T cells in long-lasting Graves disease. HTBI primers from iRepertoire and Arm-PCR of CDR3 regions yielded the TCR beta libraries. MiXCR was run by TCRdb on the multiplex PCR reads, yielding one entry per CDR3 protein. In the table there are roughly 350,000 distinct CDR3 sequences, 16% of which are singletons. Noted time point: newly diagnosed GD, antithyroid drugs for less than 3 months. TCR sequences were obtained from RNA taken from PBMCs. This same sample was also taken into another study, of T cells in Graves' hyperthyroidism and ophthalmopathy.

The input for sequencing was peripheral blood mononuclear cells (PBMCs), taken at new diagnosis, from a patient treated with antithyroid drugs. The receptors shown here come from a man aged 35 to 55 with Graves disease.

This clonotype was picked up a small number of times. With only one base between it and a far larger clone, this is likely a read error. This chain uses TRBV7-2 with TRBJ1-1; unclear D gene. V gave up 9 bases and J gave up 4 bases, with 18 bases separating them. Germline CDR1 reads SGHTA; CDR2 reads FQGNSA. The CDR3 is 14 residues long. CDR3 DNA sequence: TGTGCCAGTAGTCTTCTGGGAGCCCTCACTGAAGCTTTCTTT. Protein product: CASSLLGALTEAFF.

The gene calls are TRBV6-2 or TRBV6-3 and TRBJ1-2; 8 bases fit TRBD1. V was clipped by 6 bases and J by 6 bases; unmatched bases: 3. CDR3 length: 12 amino acids. The germline V gene has CDR1 MNHEY and CDR2 SVGEGT. This CDR3 is CASRDRVDGYTF. The DNA for the CDR3 is TGTGCCAGCAGGGACAGGGTCGATGGCTACACCTTC.

In its sample, this clonotype was seen a few times. In DNA, the CDR3 is TGTGCCAGCTCACCCGGGACTAGCGTAGGAGGGTCCTACGAGCAGTACTTC. This translates into CASSPGTSVGGSYEQYF. This chain connects TRBV18 to TRBJ2-7; 10 bases line up with TRBD2. The V segment lost 3 bases and the J segment 1 base; nucleotides outside the gene matches: 9. This CDR3 contains 17 residues. Germline CDR1 and CDR2: KGHSH and LQKENI.

The genes are TRBV7-9 and TRBJ2-7; D is tentatively TRBD1 or TRBD2 (5 bases each). The germline gives CDR1 SEHNR, CDR2 FQNEAQ (reference sequence). This CDR3 comprises 16 residues. Trimming pared 6 bases from V and 6 bases from J, leaving 24 bases between. The chain's CDR3 is CASSHNLLREPFEQYF. The CDR3, as DNA: TGTGCCAGCAGTCATAACCTTCTCAGGGAGCCCTTCGAGCAGTACTTC. Full variable domain (outside the CDR3, taken from reference TRBV7-9 and TRBJ2-7): DTGVSQNPRHKITKRGQNVTFRCDPISEHNRLYWYRQTLGQGPEFLTYFQNEAQLEKSRLLSDRFSAERPKGSFSTLEIQRTEQGDSAMYLCASSHNLLREPFEQYFGPGTRLTVT.

Ten or more counts support this clonotype. The rearrangement uses TRBV28 and TRBJ2-3, with D perhaps matching TRBD1 (6 bases). Trimming removed 3 bases from V and 6 bases from J, with 10 bases in between. Per germline, CDR1 MDHEN and CDR2 SYDVKM. This CDR3 region has 13 residues. The CDR3, as DNA: TGTGCCAGCAGTTTCCCCCAGGGGGATACGCAGTATTTT. Its protein is CASSFPQGDTQYF. The full variable domain, with the rest looked up from reference TRBV28 and TRBJ2-3, is DVKVTQSSRYLVKRTGEKVFLECVQDMDHENMFWYRQDPGLGLRLIYFSYDVKMKEKGDIPEGYSVSREKKERFSLILESASTNQTSMYLCASSFPQGDTQYFGPGTRLTVL.

Ten or more counts support this clonotype. The gene calls are TRBV28 and TRBJ1-2, with D unclear. The germline V and J ends were trimmed by 4 bases and 3 bases, with 18 bases remaining between them. The V gene's germline CDR1 is MDHEN and CDR2 SYDVKM. The CDR3 spans 16 residues. CDR3 loop: CASSSARLGAYYGYTF. As DNA, the CDR3 is TGTGCCAGCAGTTCAGCCCGCTTGGGAGCTTACTATGGCTACACCTTC.

This clonotype showed up many times. The chain uses TRBV7-8 and TRBJ1-2; D unresolved. Trimming shortened V by 3 bases and J by 3 bases, and 8 bases separated the two germline ends. This CDR3 has 13 residues. Germline lookup yields CDR1 SGHVS and CDR2 FQNEAQ. DNA of the CDR3: TGTGCCAGCAGCTTTAGGGCCCACTATGGCTACACCTTC. Translated: CASSFRAHYGYTF. The full variable domain, its missing parts supplied by reference TRBV7-8 and TRBJ1-2, is GAGVSQSPRYKVAKRGQDVALRCDPISGHVSLFWYQQALGQGPEFLTYFQNEAQLDKSGLPSDRFFAERPEGSVSTLKIQRTQQEDSAVYLCASSFRAHYGYTFGSGTRLTVV.

The V gene is TRBV9, the J gene TRBJ2-5, with 8 bases identical to TRBD1. The CDR3 spans 15 residues. Germline CDR1 is SGDLS and CDR2 is YYNGEE. The ends lost 0 bases at V and 5 bases at J; junction bases unmatched: 6. The CDR3 DNA reads TGTGCCAGCAGCGTAGGGGCAGGGGGCCCGGAGACCCAGTACTTC. Its translation is CASSVGAGGPETQYF.

This clonotype was seen at least ten times. The V call is TRBV20-1, the J call TRBJ1-5; the D is unclear. The CDR3 totals 13 residues. CDR1 and CDR2 (germline): DFQATT, SNEGSKA (reference sequence). V lost 2 bases, J lost 3 bases, and 8 bases lay in between. Here the CDR3 DNA reads TGCAGTGCTAGATCCCAGCACAATCAGCCCCAGCATTTT. This encodes CSARSQHNQPQHF.

CDR3 sequence (DNA): TGTGCCAGTAGTAGGGGGACGGAGGGACGGAATCAGCCCCAGCATTTT. Its translation: CASSRGTEGRNQPQHF. The chain couples TRBV19 to TRBJ1-5; TRBD1 is a possible D gene (5 bases). The CDR3 runs to 16 residues. V gave up 4 bases and J gave up 4 bases, with 17 bases separating them. Germline V CDR1 and CDR2: LNHDA, SQIVND (reference sequence).

The sample holds a few counts of this clonotype. V gene TRBV12-3 or TRBV12-4 combines with J gene TRBJ2-1; 7 bases match TRBD1. V shed 6 bases and J 6 bases; nucleotides not matched to a gene: 5. The CDR3 loop spans 13 amino acids. The CDR3 nucleotides read TGTGCCAGCAGCCGTGACAGGGCCAATGAGCAGTTCTTC. This sequence encodes CASSRDRANEQFF.

This clonotype was detected ten times or more. V and J are TRBV6-1 and TRBJ1-1; the D gene is possibly TRBD1 (5 bases). Trimming removed 7 bases at V and 7 bases at J, with 10 bases between. Germline-derived CDR1 and CDR2 are MNHNS and SASEGT. This CDR3 region has 11 residues. CDR3 protein: CASKRGDEAFF. The CDR3 bases are TGTGCCAGCAAGAGGGGTGATGAAGCTTTCTTT.

The chain carries TRBV10-3 and TRBJ1-5, with D possibly TRBD1 on 5 matching bases. There are 13 residues in the CDR3. CDR1 and CDR2 from the germline V gene are ENHRY and SYGVKD. Trimming cost V 0 bases and J 8 bases, with 8 bases left between them. The CDR3 loop reads CAISESWGEPQHF. DNA of the CDR3: TGTGCCATCAGTGAGTCGTGGGGGGAGCCCCAGCATTTT.

This clonotype occurred many times. In DNA form, the CDR3 reads TGCAGTGCTGAGGACAGGGGCAAAGAGACCCAGTACTTC. Its translation: CSAEDRGKETQYF. The chain joins TRBV20-1 to TRBJ2-5; 9 nucleotides align to TRBD1. Germline lookup yields CDR1 DFQATT and CDR2 SNEGSKA (reference sequence). The CDR3 extends over 13 amino acids. V trimming: 5 bases; J trimming: 3 bases; junction bases outside the gene matches: 4.

This clonotype was seen a few times. The rearrangement joins TRBV9 to TRBJ2-7, with D possibly being TRBD1 (5 bases). V lost 0 bases to trimming and J lost 3 bases, with 10 bases between them. CDR1 and CDR2 from the germline V gene are SGDLS and YYNGEE. This CDR3 region has 14 residues. CDR3 in amino acids: CASSVGNRNYEQYF. In nucleotides, the CDR3 is TGTGCCAGCAGCGTAGGCAACAGGAACTACGAGCAGTACTTC.

This clonotype has just a few counts. This chain joins TRBV9 and TRBJ1-4; D gene ambiguous. This CDR3 is built from 15 residues. V lost 0 bases and J lost 5, with 11 bases in between. CDR1 is SGDLS, CDR2 YYNGEE, per germline. CDR3 DNA: TGTGCCAGCAGCGTAGGAGGGAGCTTGAATGAAAAACTGTTTTTT. Translating it yields CASSVGGSLNEKLFF.

This clonotype has ten or more counts. This chain joins TRBV11-1 and TRBJ1-1; maybe TRBD1 (6 bases). V lost 6 bases and J lost 1, with 18 bases in between. CDR1 is SGHAT and CDR2 is FQDESV in the germline V gene (reference sequence). This CDR3 contains 16 residues. The CDR3 DNA sequence: TGTGCCAGCAGTCCGTGGTGGGGGCCCGAGAACACTGAAGCTTTCTTT. Its protein product is CASSPWWGPENTEAFF.

This chain connects TRBV20-1 to TRBJ1-2; D remains ambiguous. Germline CDR1 reads DFQATT; CDR2 reads SNEGSKA (reference sequence). V was cut by 7 bases and J by 8 bases, with 14 bases left in between. This CDR3 is 11 amino acids long. As DNA, the CDR3 is TGCAGTGTGTGGGAGTCTCGGGGCTACACCTTC. It is translated as CSVWESRGYTF.

This clonotype was observed a few times. The chain links TRBV5-4 to TRBJ2-2, with D maybe TRBD2 (6 bases). In germline, CDR1 is SGHNT, CDR2 YYREEE (reference sequence). CDR3 length equals 14 residues. The ends were cut back, 0 bases at V and 8 bases at J, with 11 bases in the middle. DNA of the CDR3: TGTGCCAGCAGCTTGGCGGGGGACGAAGGGGAGCTGTTTTTT. Translated, it gives CASSLAGDEGELFF. Full variable domain (remainder filled in from reference TRBV5-4 and TRBJ2-2): ETGVTQSPTHLIKTRGQQVTLRCSSQSGHNTVSWYQQALGQGPQFIFQYYREEENGRGNFPPRFSGLQFPNYSSELNVNALELDDSALYLCASSLAGDEGELFFGEGSRLTVL.

Ten or more counts support this clonotype. Sequence at one end of the junction differs from germline and may be a read error. The genes are TRBV5-1 and TRBJ1-2, with 9 bases fitting TRBD1. Germline assignment: CDR1 SGHRS and CDR2 YFSETQ. CDR3 length: 13 amino acids. The CDR3 here is CASNIQGAGGYTF. CDR3 nucleotide sequence: TGTGCCAGCAACATACAGGGGGCCGGGGGCTACACCTTC. Combining the CDR3 with reference TRBV5-1 and TRBJ1-2 gives the whole variable domain KAGVTQTPRYLIKTRGQQVTLSCSPISGHRSVSWYQQTPGQGLQFLFEYFSETQRNKGNFPGRFSGRQFSNSRSEMNVSTLELGDSALYLCASNIQGAGGYTFGSGTRLTVV.

This clonotype was seen many times. CDR3 amino acids: CASSRDRGGTEAFF. For the CDR3, the DNA is TGCGCCAGCAGCCGGGACAGGGGGGGGACTGAAGCTTTCTTT. This chain joins TRBV5-1 and TRBJ1-1, with TRBD1 matching over 11 bases. The CDR3 contains 14 residues. Germline-derived CDR1 and CDR2 are SGHRS and YFSETQ. After removal of 4 bases from V and 5 bases from J, the junction contained 4 bases not matched to a gene.

Note on this clonotype: A much more abundant neighbour one base away suggests this may be a read error. The chain carries TRBV2 and TRBJ2-5; D may be TRBD1 or TRBD2 (7 bases each). This CDR3 is 17 amino acids long. Per the germline V gene, CDR1 is SNHLY and CDR2 is FYNNEI. The germline V and J ends were trimmed by 8 bases and 4 bases, with 26 bases remaining between them. The CDR3 reads CASGRGRQGGLRETQYF. The CDR3 DNA sequence: TGTGCCAGCGGACGAGGCCGACAGGGAGGGTTGAGAGAGACCCAGTACTTC.